Following are 14 T cell receptor beta chains from one sample sequenced in a study of long-term antiretroviral therapy in people with HIV. The assay, immunoSEQ v3.0, was run at survey level. The protocol was immunoSEQ multiplex PCR, while the TCRdb copy is restricted to in-frame clones and leaves out a portion. The data hold fewer than 30,000 clones, with around 85% observed a single time. Material: unsorted PBMCs, obtained 0.7 years before starting antiretroviral therapy. The receptors shown here come from a man aged 25-45 years with HIV.

This sequence joins TRBV6-6 and TRBJ2-7; D may be TRBD1 (5 bases). This CDR3 has 13 residues. Germline values: CDR1 MNHNY, CDR2 SVGAGI (reference sequence). The V end was cut by 8 bases, the J end by 4 bases, with 15 bases between. CDR3 region: CASQLGHSYEQYF. Written as DNA, the CDR3 is TGTGCCAGCCAGTTAGGACACAGTTACGAGCAGTACTTC.

The CDR3 spells CASSQEGSHSNQPQHF. Here the CDR3 DNA reads TGCGCCAGCAGCCAAGAGGGCAGCCATAGCAATCAGCCCCAGCATTTT. The chain combines TRBV4-1 with TRBJ1-5; D call uncertain. This CDR3 region has 16 residues. Per germline, CDR1 MGHRA and CDR2 YSYEKL. V was shortened by 0 bases and J by 0 bases, with 9 bases between the two germline ends.

V usage is TRBV5-4 and J usage is TRBJ1-4; D may be TRBD1 (5 bases). The length of the CDR3 is 13 residues. The V end was cut by 4 bases, the J end by 7 bases, with 11 bases between. Germline V gives CDR1 SGHNT, CDR2 YYREEE (reference sequence). CDR3 coding DNA: TGTGCCAGCAGCCCCGTTACAGGTGAAAAACTGTTTTTT. The encoded protein is CASSPVTGEKLFF. The complete variable domain, with remaining parts taken from reference TRBV5-4 and TRBJ1-4, reads ETGVTQSPTHLIKTRGQQVTLRCSSQSGHNTVSWYQQALGQGPQFIFQYYREEENGRGNFPPRFSGLQFPNYSSELNVNALELDDSALYLCASSPVTGEKLFFGSGTQLSVL.

The chain has TRBV5-1 and TRBJ1-1; 7 bases map to TRBD1. This CDR3 has 16 amino acids. CDR1 SGHRS and CDR2 YFSETQ come from the germline V gene. Trimming removed 4 bases from V and 6 bases from J; junction bases left unmatched: 15. The CDR3: CASSLTGKWKGAEAFF. CDR3 in DNA: TGCGCCAGCAGCCTGACAGGGAAGTGGAAGGGCGCTGAAGCTTTCTTT.

V usage is TRBV6-6 and J usage is TRBJ1-1; 7 positions agree with TRBD1. CDR1 MNHNY and CDR2 SVGAGI come from the germline V gene (reference sequence). CDR3 length equals 13 residues. The V and J ends lost 6 bases and 1 base, in that order; junction bases with no gene match: 2. CDR3 coding DNA: TGTGCCAGCAGGGACAGGACGAACACTGAAGCTTTCTTT. Encoded protein: CASRDRTNTEAFF.

This sequence joins TRBV30 and TRBJ1-2; the D gene is possibly TRBD1 (5 bases). With 5 bases removed from V and 3 bases from J, the gap between germline ends came to 16 bases. CDR3 length equals 14 residues. Per germline, CDR1 GTSNPN and CDR2 SVGIG (reference sequence). The CDR3 DNA reads TGTGCCTGGGGAACCGACAGCCACCACTATGGCTACACCTTC. It codes for CAWGTDSHHYGYTF.

The rearrangement links TRBV6-5 to TRBJ1-1; possibly TRBD1 for D (5 bases). CDR1 is MNHEY, CDR2 SVGAGI, per germline. The CDR3 spans 15 residues. The V gene lost 0 bases and the J gene lost 4 bases, with 12 bases spanning the gap. The CDR3 DNA is TGTGCCAGCAGTTACTCAGGACAAAAAATCACTGAAGCTTTCTTT. Translated: CASSYSGQKITEAFF.

V is TRBV7-6 and J is TRBJ2-2; 12 nucleotides agree with TRBD2. J lost 4 bases, V lost 1 base, and 1 base had no gene match. The CDR3 runs to 16 residues. Per germline, CDR1 SGHVS and CDR2 FNYEAQ. CDR3 in DNA: TGTGCCAGCAGCTTAGTACTAGCGGGAGGCACCGGGGAGCTGTTTTTT. The encoded protein is CASSLVLAGGTGELFF.

This chain joins TRBV10-1 and TRBJ2-1; D is uncertain. V shed 6 bases and J shed 4 bases, with 4 bases lying between them. Germline CDR1 is WNHNN and CDR2 is SYGVQD (reference sequence). The CDR3 loop spans 11 amino acids. The CDR3 nucleotides read TGCGCCAGCAGCGCTTACAATGAGCAGTTCTTC. This gives the protein CASSAYNEQFF.

V and J are TRBV19 and TRBJ2-2; D call uncertain. Trimming left V 1 base short and J 4 bases short, with 4 bases between. This CDR3 region has 13 residues. CDR1 LNHDA and CDR2 SQIVND come from the germline V gene (reference sequence). Written as DNA, the CDR3 is TGTGCCAGTAGTATAGTTGGCACCGGGGAGCTGTTTTTT. Encoded protein: CASSIVGTGELFF. Together with reference TRBV19 and TRBJ2-2, the CDR3 gives the full variable domain: DGGITQSPKYLFRKEGQNVTLSCEQNLNHDAMYWYRQDPGQGLRLIYYSQIVNDFQKGDIAEGYSVSREKKESFPLTVTSAQKNPTAFYLCASSIVGTGELFFGEGSRLTVL.

This chain uses TRBV7-9 with TRBJ2-7; TRBD2 matches 8 bases. Germline trimming cut 5 bases from V and 2 bases from J; bases unmatched to any gene: 17. The V gene's germline CDR1 is SEHNR and CDR2 FQNEAQ (reference sequence). The CDR3 has 18 amino acids. The chain's CDR3 is CASSPLGLVPLLTYEQYF. As DNA, the CDR3 is TGTGCCAGCAGCCCCCTGGGACTAGTACCACTATTAACCTACGAGCAGTACTTC.

The chain links TRBV27 to TRBJ2-5; 11 bases fit TRBD2. This CDR3 region has 17 residues. The V gene end was trimmed by 0 bases and the J gene end by 4 bases; junction bases not matched to a gene: 7. CDR1 and CDR2 (germline): MNHEY, SMNVEV (reference sequence). The CDR3 region has the DNA TGTGCCAGCAGTTTATCGGGTAGCGGGGGGGCCCGAGAGACCCAGTACTTC. Protein sequence: CASSLSGSGGARETQYF.

This chain links TRBV7-3 with TRBJ2-7, with TRBD1 as a possible D gene (6 bases). Germline V gene lookup returns CDR1 SGHTA and CDR2 FQGTGA. The CDR3 covers 15 residues. V gave up 2 bases and J gave up 0 bases, with 11 bases separating them. The CDR3 reads CASSLETGFSYEQYF. In nucleotides, the CDR3 is TGTGCCAGCAGCTTAGAGACAGGCTTCTCCTACGAGCAGTACTTC.

This clone was counted once. The V gene is TRBV7-3, the J gene TRBJ2-2; the D gene is possibly TRBD2 (5 bases). The ends were cut back, 5 bases at V and 6 bases at J, with 13 bases in the middle. Germline values: CDR1 SGHTA, CDR2 FQGTGA. This CDR3 has 14 amino acids. The CDR3 spells CASSADPGAGELFF. CDR3 DNA: TGTGCCAGCAGCGCGGATCCCGGGGCCGGGGAGCTGTTTTTT.